This T cell receptor beta chain was documented in a study of blood T cell repertoires in COVID-19. Study details: Specimens from acute and convalescent COVID-19 originated in the United States, Italy and Spain. The analysed material was cDNA or gDNA that came from T cells, B-cell-depleted T cells, or PBMCs.

In the original workflow: For nucleated cells, counts were estimated from reference gene primer amplification. Libraries were prepared by immunoSEQ multiplex PCR; TCRdb keeps only in-frame clonotypes and omits some of them. For V, J and clone size, that table is used; D and trimming come from the DNA. The sample has tens of thousands of clones, 70% to 80% seen once; the top ten hold roughly 7.3%. The V gene's germline CDR1 is MNHNS and CDR2 SASEGT. This CDR3 has 17 residues. V lost 3 bases and J 4 bases, leaving 19 bases between the germline ends. The source is a woman between 55 and 75 years old with acute or convalescent COVID-19. The sample taken for sequencing was peripheral blood. V gene TRBV6-1 combines with J gene TRBJ1-5, with TRBD1 as a possible D gene (5 bases). The CDR3 nucleotides read TGTGCCAGCAGTGAGTACAAAAGGGGATCGGAAAATCAGCCCCAGCATTTT. Translating it yields CASSEYKRGSENQPQHF.